The 13 T cell receptor beta chains given below trace back to one sample, sequenced in a study of vaccination and CD4 T cells after COVID-19. The sample's treatment: approximately 10-day PBMC culture with coronavirus spike peptide pools or control peptides (ViraFEST assay). CD4+ T-cell collection from the unexposed donor predated the COVID-19 pandemic (2011-2018). The antigens these receptors bind are not known. Oncomine TCR Beta short-read sequencing was applied to DNA from cultured CD4+ T cells. Genomic DNA extraction was carried out from cultured CD4+ T cells. TCRdb recomputed calls from the PCR reads with MiXCR, one row per CDR3 protein. The sample carries about 10,000 distinct CDR3 sequences, about 30% recorded once. The sample taken for sequencing was CD4+ T cells from blood, cultured in vitro. The receptor source for this set is a human donor in good health.

This clonotype has more than one count but fewer than ten. The chain couples TRBV6-2 or TRBV6-3 to TRBJ2-1; 10 bases match TRBD1. CDR1 is MNHEY and CDR2 is SVGEGT in the germline V gene. V shed 2 bases and J 2 bases; nucleotides not matched to a gene: 3. This CDR3 comprises 16 residues. The CDR3 DNA reads as TGTGCCAGCAGTTACCGGACAGGGGGAGCCTACAATGAGCAGTTCTTC. Translated: CASSYRTGGAYNEQFF.

The chain carries TRBV12-3 or TRBV12-4 and TRBJ1-2; a weak D match, TRBD1 (6 bases). V dropped 5 bases and J dropped 5 bases, with 15 bases sitting between them. This CDR3 has 14 residues. This chain's CDR3 is CASSPNRQVYGYTF. The CDR3 coding sequence is TGTGCCAGCAGTCCTAACCGACAGGTTTATGGCTACACCTTC.

This sequence joins TRBV6-2 or TRBV6-3 and TRBJ2-7; no clear D gene. Germline CDR1 MNHEY, CDR2 SVGEGT. The CDR3 has 12 amino acids. Between the trimmed V and J ends, which lost 5 bases and 5 bases, there was a span of 10 bases. As DNA, the CDR3 is TGTGCCAGCAGTAGGATCGAAGACGAGCAGTACTTC. This encodes CASSRIEDEQYF.

The chain is built from TRBV6-1 and TRBJ2-2; 10 nucleotides line up with TRBD2. The CDR3 has 18 residues. Germline V gene data show CDR1 as MNHNS and CDR2 as SASEGT. Losses at the gene ends were 6 bases for V and 1 base for J; bases not matched to a gene: 11. The CDR3 here is CASSPLTSGAVNTGELFF. The DNA of the CDR3 is TGTGCCAGCAGCCCGCTTACTAGCGGGGCCGTGAACACCGGGGAGCTGTTTTTT.

CDR3 region: CASSFQGLETQYF. The CDR3 bases are TGTGCCAGCAGCTTTCAGGGGCTAGAGACCCAGTACTTC. This sequence joins TRBV7-2 and TRBJ2-5, with a possible D match to TRBD1 (6 bases). V was clipped by 3 bases and J by 4 bases, with 9 bases between them. The germline CDR1 and CDR2 sequences are SGHTA and FQGNSA. The length of the CDR3 is 13 residues.

The gene calls are TRBV20-1 and TRBJ1-1, with 8 bases matching TRBD1. This CDR3 spans 17 amino acids. Germline CDR1 is DFQATT and CDR2 is SNEGSKA (reference sequence). J was trimmed by 4 bases and V by 6 bases; bases with no gene match: 19. The CDR3 DNA is TGCAGTGCAGATGAAGACAGGGGCTTTCTCTGGGGCACTGAAGCTTTCTTT. Encoded protein: CSADEDRGFLWGTEAFF.

Regarding this clonotype: One end of the junction varies from germline; a read error may be responsible. The gene calls are TRBV27 and TRBJ1-3, with D tentatively TRBD1 (5 bases). The CDR3 runs to 14 residues. Germline lookup yields CDR1 MNHEY and CDR2 SMNVEV (reference sequence). The CDR3 loop reads CASSSGDQGSTIYF. CDR3 coding DNA: TGTGCCAGCAGTAGTGGGGACCAAGGAAGCACCATATATTTT.

This clonotype was observed a handful of times. The chain carries TRBV27 and TRBJ1-5, with D unclear. The CDR3 runs to 13 residues. Germline-derived CDR1 and CDR2 are MNHEY and SMNVEV (reference sequence). Trimming took off 6 bases at V and 4 bases at J, with 10 bases between the two ends. The CDR3 DNA sequence: TGTGCCAGCAGGCTCGCCGGGAATCAGCCCCAGCATTTT. Translated: CASRLAGNQPQHF.

The chain carries TRBV20-1 and TRBJ2-1; either TRBD1 or TRBD2 may supply D (5 bases each). Germline V gene sequence: CDR1 DFQATT, CDR2 SNEGSKA (reference sequence). The CDR3 has 19 residues. The ends were cut back, 2 bases at V and 10 bases at J, with 33 bases in the middle. CDR3: CSARRPTTMPDGSGREQFF. The DNA for the CDR3 is TGCAGTGCTAGACGGCCCACGACTATGCCGGACGGTTCGGGACGGGAGCAGTTCTTC.

The chain combines TRBV7-2 with TRBJ1-1; possibly TRBD1 for D (5 bases). Germline-derived CDR1 and CDR2 are SGHTA and FQGNSA. CDR3 length equals 15 residues. Trimming left V 4 bases short and J 4 bases short, with 16 bases between. The CDR3 DNA is TGTGCCAGCAGCTATATGGGGGTCACTTCCACTGAAGCTTTCTTT. Its protein is CASSYMGVTSTEAFF.

This chain connects TRBV28 to TRBJ1-2; D might be TRBD1 (5 bases). This CDR3 has 15 residues. Germline V CDR1 and CDR2: MDHEN, SYDVKM. V gave up 3 bases and J gave up 2 bases, with 13 bases separating them. CDR3 amino acids: CASSLAPTANYGYTF. The CDR3 DNA is TGTGCCAGCAGTTTGGCCCCGACAGCCAACTATGGCTACACCTTC.

The rearrangement links TRBV28 to TRBJ2-7; no firm D call. The CDR3 sequence is 14 residues long. V lost 6 bases to trimming and J lost 3 bases, with 15 bases between them. Germline CDR1 and CDR2: MDHEN and SYDVKM. CDR3 bases: TGTGCCAGCAGACCCAACGGGCGGAGCTACGAGCAGTACTTC. Amino acid sequence: CASRPNGRSYEQYF.

CDR3 protein: CASSELPLLSYEQYF. CDR3 nucleotides: TGTGCCAGCAGTGAGTTACCCCTCCTCTCCTACGAGCAGTACTTC. V and J are TRBV6-1 and TRBJ2-7, with D hard to call. V was cut by 3 bases and J by 0 bases, with 12 bases left in between. The CDR3 loop spans 15 amino acids. Germline V gene lookup returns CDR1 MNHNS and CDR2 SASEGT.